A selection of T cell receptor beta chains follows, all from one sample in a study of early T cells in non-severe SARS-CoV-2 infection. One entry per CDR3 protein, called by TCRdb with MiXCR from the 5' RACE reads. The table has some 40,000 distinct CDR3 sequences, roughly 3.9% seen once. Input material: whole blood. The receptors stem from an adult who was a healthcare worker with PCR-confirmed SARS-CoV-2 infection or an uninfected control (not recorded which). The CDR3 runs from the conserved cysteine through the conserved F or W. Each record gives: J gene, clone size, V gene, CDR3 protein. Not every row has a clone size; where given, it reads once, few, many or a size class.

j_call: TRBJ1-4
clone_size: many
v_call: TRBV7-9
cdr3_aa: CASSPPLNHPGKKLFF

j_call: TRBJ2-1
clone_size: many
v_call: TRBV6-2/TRBV6-3
cdr3_aa: CASSEGGGSYNEQFF

j_call: TRBJ2-3
clone_size: few
v_call: TRBV24-1
cdr3_aa: CATSDGTSGRHDTQYF

j_call: TRBJ2-7
clone_size: many
v_call: TRBV5-4
cdr3_aa: CASSSQAEQYF

j_call: TRBJ2-1
clone_size: many
v_call: TRBV4-3
cdr3_aa: CASRVGRGFYNEQFF

j_call: TRBJ2-2
clone_size: many
v_call: TRBV7-2
cdr3_aa: CASSSKRTGGQTGELFF

j_call: TRBJ1-6
clone_size: many
v_call: TRBV20-1
cdr3_aa: CSALDSNSYNSPLHF

j_call: TRBJ1-1
clone_size: many
v_call: TRBV3-1
cdr3_aa: CASSQGGPGAFF

j_call: TRBJ1-1
clone_size: -
v_call: TRBV7-9
cdr3_aa: CASSFTEGTEAFF

j_call: TRBJ2-1
clone_size: medium-sized
v_call: TRBV24-1
cdr3_aa: CATSGKAGALQFF

j_call: TRBJ1-2
clone_size: -
v_call: TRBV29-1
cdr3_aa: CSVEDHRGLDYGYTF

j_call: TRBJ1-5
clone_size: many
v_call: TRBV12-3/TRBV12-4
cdr3_aa: CASSSLSSNQPQHF

j_call: TRBJ1-1
clone_size: few
v_call: TRBV29-1
cdr3_aa: CSVEDPRGQRGTEAFF

j_call: TRBJ1-5
clone_size: -
v_call: TRBV6-2/TRBV6-3
cdr3_aa: CASNDDPVPQHF

j_call: TRBJ2-1
clone_size: many
v_call: TRBV24-1
cdr3_aa: CATSDLGVGGGNEQFF

j_call: TRBJ2-5
clone_size: many
v_call: TRBV4-2
cdr3_aa: CASSRDRGGTETQYF

j_call: TRBJ2-1
clone_size: many
v_call: TRBV24-1
cdr3_aa: CATSDPSGSHNEQFF

j_call: TRBJ2-1
clone_size: few
v_call: TRBV29-1
cdr3_aa: CSEGQGYNEQFF

j_call: TRBJ1-2
clone_size: many
v_call: TRBV19
cdr3_aa: CASTQGRGGYTF

j_call: TRBJ2-7
clone_size: many
v_call: TRBV27
cdr3_aa: CASSPTIVNSYEQYF

j_call: TRBJ1-2
clone_size: many
v_call: TRBV29-1
cdr3_aa: CSVGSGANYGYTF

j_call: TRBJ2-1
clone_size: few
v_call: TRBV25-1
cdr3_aa: CASRRGEQFF

j_call: TRBJ2-2
clone_size: -
v_call: TRBV28
cdr3_aa: CASSRLPAVGSTGELFF

j_call: TRBJ2-3
clone_size: many
v_call: TRBV29-1
cdr3_aa: CSVRAGPSYTQYF

j_call: TRBJ2-1
clone_size: many
v_call: TRBV7-9
cdr3_aa: CASSSVVSSAQFF

j_call: TRBJ2-5
clone_size: many
v_call: TRBV7-2
cdr3_aa: CASSLDPGLQTQYF

j_call: TRBJ1-2
clone_size: -
v_call: TRBV18
cdr3_aa: CASSPLQGDNYGYTF

j_call: TRBJ1-2
clone_size: many
v_call: TRBV12-3/TRBV12-4
cdr3_aa: CASSWGGKLNYGYTF

j_call: TRBJ2-5
clone_size: many
v_call: TRBV9
cdr3_aa: CASSDWDDGFQYF

j_call: TRBJ2-3
clone_size: many
v_call: TRBV7-7
cdr3_aa: CASSPGLAGRTDTQYF

j_call: TRBJ2-6
clone_size: medium-sized
v_call: TRBV9
cdr3_aa: CASSARLAGGSGANVLTF

j_call: TRBJ2-1
clone_size: few
v_call: TRBV10-3
cdr3_aa: CAISPNRGTSGHDEQFF

j_call: TRBJ2-3
clone_size: many
v_call: TRBV7-2
cdr3_aa: CASSLRSLAVDTQYF

j_call: TRBJ1-5
clone_size: many
v_call: TRBV6-5
cdr3_aa: CASSYSVDQPQHF

j_call: TRBJ2-7
clone_size: few
v_call: TRBV7-3
cdr3_aa: CASSLSGVTFSYEQYF

j_call: TRBJ2-5
clone_size: -
v_call: TRBV6-2/TRBV6-3
cdr3_aa: CASSELAGVETQYF

j_call: TRBJ1-5
clone_size: many
v_call: TRBV10-3
cdr3_aa: CAISGGQSNQPQHF

j_call: TRBJ2-1
clone_size: -
v_call: TRBV7-9
cdr3_aa: CASSSTGLAGLNEQFF

j_call: TRBJ1-6
clone_size: few
v_call: TRBV28
cdr3_aa: CASFPGGSRNSPLHF

j_call: TRBJ1-1
clone_size: -
v_call: TRBV6-2/TRBV6-3
cdr3_aa: CASSVEQGAEAFF

j_call: TRBJ2-1
clone_size: many
v_call: TRBV4-3
cdr3_aa: CASSQVQTGDSSYNEQFF

j_call: TRBJ2-1
clone_size: many
v_call: TRBV20-1
cdr3_aa: CSARARWLAGYNEQFF

j_call: TRBJ1-6
clone_size: few
v_call: TRBV4-3
cdr3_aa: CASSQGQASPLHF

j_call: TRBJ1-1
clone_size: -
v_call: TRBV7-9
cdr3_aa: CASSLTGNTEAFF

j_call: TRBJ1-6
clone_size: many
v_call: TRBV6-5
cdr3_aa: CASSYKGTAGSYNSPLHF

j_call: TRBJ2-7
clone_size: many
v_call: TRBV28
cdr3_aa: CASSLRLAELSYEQYF

j_call: TRBJ2-2
clone_size: many
v_call: TRBV5-4
cdr3_aa: CASSLGQGHTGELFF

j_call: TRBJ2-1
clone_size: many
v_call: TRBV2
cdr3_aa: CASKGQGRNNEQFF

j_call: TRBJ2-7
clone_size: many
v_call: TRBV9
cdr3_aa: CASSVAGASSYEQYF

j_call: TRBJ2-2
clone_size: many
v_call: TRBV4-3
cdr3_aa: CASSQDGGGGHTGELFF

j_call: TRBJ2-7
clone_size: many
v_call: TRBV28
cdr3_aa: CASSQLTVPYEQYF

j_call: TRBJ2-2
clone_size: few
v_call: TRBV12-3/TRBV12-4
cdr3_aa: CASSLYGTNTGELFF

j_call: TRBJ1-6
clone_size: many
v_call: TRBV3-1
cdr3_aa: CASSQDRQNSPLHF

j_call: TRBJ1-1
clone_size: few
v_call: TRBV6-2/TRBV6-3
cdr3_aa: CATSPGKNTEAFF

j_call: TRBJ2-7
clone_size: many
v_call: TRBV28
cdr3_aa: CASSLGGSSYEQYF

j_call: TRBJ2-3
clone_size: many
v_call: TRBV7-9
cdr3_aa: CASNQIGNTDTQYF

j_call: TRBJ1-1
clone_size: many
v_call: TRBV27
cdr3_aa: CASSRIQVAVTEAFF

j_call: TRBJ2-2
clone_size: medium-sized
v_call: TRBV6-2/TRBV6-3
cdr3_aa: CASKWAGTTGELFF

j_call: TRBJ2-1
clone_size: -
v_call: TRBV27
cdr3_aa: CASSSGSSGYYNEQFF